This TCR beta chain comes out of a study of neurological immune-mediated disorders. The germline gives CDR1 SGHRS, CDR2 YFSETQ. The CDR3 totals 12 residues. The V end lost 6 bases, the J end lost 1 base, and 7 bases lay between the germline ends. From the 5' RACE reads, TCRdb called clonotypes with MiXCR, one entry per CDR3 protein. Of 55,000 to 70,000 distinct CDR3 sequences in the sample, over 10% were seen once. This clonotype was counted many times. The chain combines TRBV5-1 with TRBJ2-5; D ambiguous. The sequence was obtained from a man between 60 and 75 years old in good health. What was sequenced was PBMCs. The CDR3 protein is CASKYSQETQYF. In DNA, the CDR3 is TGCGCCAGCAAATACAGCCAAGAGACCCAGTACTTC. The complete variable domain, with remaining parts taken from reference TRBV5-1 and TRBJ2-5, reads KAGVTQTPRYLIKTRGQQVTLSCSPISGHRSVSWYQQTPGQGLQFLFEYFSETQRNKGNFPGRFSGRQFSNSRSEMNVSTLELGDSALYLCASKYSQETQYFGPGTRLLVL.